This is a list of T cell receptor beta chains from one sample in a study of CXCR3-negative and CXCR3-positive naive CD8 T cells. TCRdb re-called the 5' RACE reads; one entry per CDR3 protein, DNA not given. The sample features some 130,000 distinct CDR3 sequences, with 0.41% in its top ten. The sample taken for sequencing was naive CXCR3+ CD8+ T cells from blood. These TCRs come from a human donor in good health. Some clones in this sample may be carry-over from other donors' samples. Each CDR3 is given with its conserved first and last residue.

j_call: TRBJ2-3
v_call: TRBV5-1
cdr3_aa: CASSLTLAGGTDTQYF

j_call: TRBJ1-2
v_call: TRBV7-9
cdr3_aa: CASSSTIWGELLNYGYTF

j_call: TRBJ2-1
v_call: TRBV13
cdr3_aa: CASSKLHLVEQFF

j_call: TRBJ2-7
v_call: TRBV4-3
cdr3_aa: CASSQAVVAGDEQYF

j_call: TRBJ2-1
v_call: TRBV29-1
cdr3_aa: CSVEQGAGNEQFF

j_call: TRBJ2-7
v_call: TRBV7-7
cdr3_aa: CASSPGTGSYEQYF

j_call: TRBJ2-7
v_call: TRBV14
cdr3_aa: CASSQFFDRPTYEQYF

j_call: TRBJ2-7
v_call: TRBV11-2
cdr3_aa: CASSPPFPGAYEQYF

j_call: TRBJ1-1
v_call: TRBV2
cdr3_aa: CASVLDGNTEAFF

j_call: TRBJ2-7
v_call: TRBV28
cdr3_aa: CASSLGPDSSYEQYF